Below, one T cell receptor beta chain is given with its context. In this sample, this clone turned up a few times. The clone's antigen remains unknown. The sample holds no much larger clone one base away, and base qualities are not on file. In Seattle, one collaborating source enrolled patients while the infection was active and tracked those patients longitudinally over the course of disease. Each collaborating institution followed its own protocols to collect whole blood in K2EDTA tubes. For TCRbeta analysis, collaborator samples were shipped as frozen whole blood, as isolated PBMCs, or as DNA extracted from either sample type. This entry is derived from a study of blood T cell repertoires in COVID-19 (dated by TCRdb to about 2020). Turning to the overall study: The collaborator samples originated in the United States, Italy and Spain and spanned the acute and convalescent phases of COVID-19. The prospective study material was composed of cDNA or gDNA derived from T cells, B-cell-depleted T cells, or PBMCs. Deeply sampled blood TCRbeta repertoires from subjects exposed to, actively infected with, or recovered from COVID-19 were included in the dataset. The repertoires were made available in a free public database intended to serve as a resource for research on the immune response to SARS-CoV-2. Samples came from the ongoing ImmuneRACE study (first 160 participants) plus 1,254 subjects from 6 global collaborators. A de-identified subject ID, COVID-19 status, age in years and sex were almost always included in the sample metadata. HLA class I and class II types, where available, came from metadata supplied by the sample provider rather than from assay-based typing.

TCRbeta CDR3 regions were amplified from genomic DNA by means of the immunoSEQ Assay, a bias-controlled multiplex PCR. As for the original processing: Within the assay, amplification of reference gene primers was used to estimate how many nucleated cells each sample contained. Sequence reads were collapsed and filtered to measure the absolute abundance of every unique TCRbeta CDR3 rearrangement. For each sample, productive Simpson clonality was calculated as the square root of Simpson's diversity index across productive rearrangements. TCRdb obtained this table from immuneACCESS and retained in-frame rearrangements with V and J assigned. These tables miss some clones; where compared with another copy, unresolved V genes account for less than half of the shortfall, and the remainder is unexplained. The V and J calls and clone size are taken from that table; D and trimming were inferred from the DNA. This sample has roughly 77,000 clones in its table, and about four fifths of those were observed once. About 15% of the sample is held by the ten biggest clonotypes.

The CDR3 contains 14 residues, cysteine and phenylalanine counted. Only CDR3 DNA is held: 42 bases, read in frame from base 1. The germline V gene encodes CDR1 SGHTA and CDR2 FQGTGA. V lost 4 bases and J lost 0 bases, and the count of bases not matched to a germline gene is 0. The paper's findings and limits, for the study overall: The quantity of clinical and demographic metadata differed by source and by participant and was supplied without curation.

Sequenced input: peripheral blood. This sequence uses TRBV7-3 and TRBJ2-1, and 7 bases in between align with TRBD2. This sequence originates from a man between 60 and 75 years old with COVID-19, enrolled during active disease. The CDR3 protein: CASSSGGSYNEQFF. Here is the DNA: TGTGCCAGCAGCTCGGGGGGCTCCTACAATGAGCAGTTCTTC.